This T cell receptor (beta chain) was sequenced in a study of CD8 T cells in ankylosing spondylitis (dated by TCRdb to 2016 to 2017). Context from the whole study: The study set out to find disease-linked TCR variants by profiling T cell receptor beta repertoires in ankylosing spondylitis patients and healthy donors. The full study cohort comprised around 25 ankylosing spondylitis patients and 110 or so healthy donors. Peripheral blood was sampled, and synovial fluid was also collected from ankylosing spondylitis patients.

The sequencer was an Illumina HiSeq 2500. TCR beta libraries were prepared by quantitative 5'-RACE with molecular barcodes. In the authors' own workflow: A new computational method based on a probabilistic model of VDJ rearrangement was used to identify disease-linked TCR variants. TCRdb reprocessed the public reads (quality trimming at Q25 with fastp, clone calling with MiXCR) and kept in-frame beta chains. Every CDR3 protein is listed once, alongside the most common genes and DNA of its rows. The V and J calls were determined by TCRdb, not by the authors. In all, the sample holds 200,000 to 300,000 distinct CDR3 sequences, and roughly a tenth of those were seen once. Less than 3% of the sample lies in the top ten. The research as a whole found: A TCR beta motif of several highly homologous amino acid variants appeared characteristic of blood from ankylosing spondylitis patients. The disease-linked clones showed a CD8+ phenotype and occurred at relatively low frequencies in peripheral blood. Some motif variants had previously been reported in the synovial fluid and blood of reactive arthritis patients, which suggests shared mechanisms of disease initiation. The disease-linked clones were reported to be significantly enriched in matched synovial fluid samples from ankylosing spondylitis patients.

The CDR3 covers 14 residues, taking in both the cysteine and the phenylalanine. The retained sequence is limited to the CDR3, 42 bases, with the frame set at the first base. V was cut back by 7 bases and J by 1 base, leaving a gap of 14 bases between them. CDR1 and CDR2 are read off the germline V gene (reference sequence) as SGHKS and YYEKEE. This clonotype was seen only a few times. There is no known antigen for this receptor. The sample holds no much larger clone one base away, and base qualities are not on file. The material sequenced was blood, either unsorted or a sorted T cell fraction (not recorded which). The sequence links TRBV5-5 to TRBJ1-1; a tentative D match to TRBD1 spans 6 bases. The clonotype originates from a male donor with ankylosing spondylitis or in good health (not recorded which). This receptor has the CDR3 CASLEGGGNTEAFF. The nucleotide sequence reads TGTGCCAGCCTGGAAGGGGGGGGGAACACTGAAGCTTTCTTT.